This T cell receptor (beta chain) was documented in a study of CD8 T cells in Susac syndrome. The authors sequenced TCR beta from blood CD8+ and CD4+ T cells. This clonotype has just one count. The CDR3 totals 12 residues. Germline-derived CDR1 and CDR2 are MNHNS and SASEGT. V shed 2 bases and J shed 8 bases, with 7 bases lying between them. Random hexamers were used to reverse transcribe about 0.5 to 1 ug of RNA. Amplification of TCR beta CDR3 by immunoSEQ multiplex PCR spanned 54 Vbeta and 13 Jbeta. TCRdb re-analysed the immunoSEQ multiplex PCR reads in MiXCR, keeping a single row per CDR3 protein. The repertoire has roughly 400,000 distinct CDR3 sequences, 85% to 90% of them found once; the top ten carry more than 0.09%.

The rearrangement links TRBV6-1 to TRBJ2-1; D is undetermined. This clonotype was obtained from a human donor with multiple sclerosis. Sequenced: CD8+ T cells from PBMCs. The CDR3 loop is CASSETIYEQFF. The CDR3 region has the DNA TGTGCCAGCAGTGAAACGATTTATGAGCAGTTCTTC.